These T cell receptor beta chains were read from a single sample in a study of cytotoxic CD8 clonotypes in ibrutinib-treated CLL. Repertoires were generated with immunoSEQ multiplex PCR, while TCRdb's copy carries only in-frame clones and drops some. The table has some 40,000 clones, approximately 71% seen once. This sample comprised PBMCs, obtained at disease progression, from a patient treated with ibrutinib. The receptors shown here come from a human donor with chronic lymphocytic leukemia. Each CDR3 is given without its conserved first and last residue.

v_call: TRBV8-2; j_call: TRBJ1-2; cdr3_aa: GTGSRITTYGYT
v_call: TRBV28; j_call: TRBJ1-2; cdr3_aa: ATRGPGDNYGYT
v_call: TRBV10-3; j_call: TRBJ1-4; cdr3_aa: AISESRGTNEKLF
v_call: TRBV19; j_call: TRBJ1-1; cdr3_aa: ASSIWARGTEAF
v_call: TRBV7-2; j_call: TRBJ2-2; cdr3_aa: ASSLSGTYNTGELF
v_call: TRBV11-2; j_call: TRBJ1-5; cdr3_aa: ASSLEVEGPQH
v_call: TRBV7-3; j_call: TRBJ2-1; cdr3_aa: ASSLSPDGEQF
v_call: TRBV19; j_call: TRBJ2-7; cdr3_aa: ASRWGSGSYEQY
v_call: TRBV19; j_call: TRBJ2-2; cdr3_aa: ASSRQGTTGELF
v_call: TRBV5-1; j_call: TRBJ1-5; cdr3_aa: ASSLGTGSGRPQH
v_call: TRBV27; j_call: TRBJ1-4; cdr3_aa: ASSLSRTGGEKLF
v_call: TRBV19; j_call: TRBJ1-5; cdr3_aa: ASSPVPGGNQPQH
v_call: TRBV9; j_call: TRBJ2-2; cdr3_aa: ASSAGVGGTGELF
v_call: TRBV4-2; j_call: TRBJ2-6; cdr3_aa: ASSQARTGYGANVLT
v_call: TRBV6-5; j_call: TRBJ2-7; cdr3_aa: ASSYQTGGPYEQY
v_call: TRBV9; j_call: TRBJ2-7; cdr3_aa: ASSAGQGGLYEQY
v_call: TRBV7-9; j_call: TRBJ2-1; cdr3_aa: ASRADRGRFEQF
v_call: TRBV11-3; j_call: TRBJ2-7; cdr3_aa: ASNSLGAYEQY
v_call: TRBV19; j_call: TRBJ2-2; cdr3_aa: ASKKRESTGELF
v_call: TRBV4-2; j_call: TRBJ2-1; cdr3_aa: ASSQDSSGITYNEQF
v_call: TRBV9; j_call: TRBJ1-2; cdr3_aa: ASSVAQLRQGDGYT
v_call: TRBV11-2; j_call: TRBJ1-3; cdr3_aa: ASSIRTGGGNTIY
v_call: TRBV7-6; j_call: TRBJ1-1; cdr3_aa: ASSNQGARTEAF
v_call: TRBV5-6; j_call: TRBJ2-5; cdr3_aa: ASSWRTGGEAQY
v_call: TRBV30; j_call: TRBJ1-1; cdr3_aa: AWSVSWASGNTEAF
v_call: TRBV6-6; j_call: TRBJ1-6; cdr3_aa: ASSRSIQRTPLH
v_call: TRBV27; j_call: TRBJ2-2; cdr3_aa: ASSLRRGGELF
v_call: TRBV14; j_call: TRBJ1-2; cdr3_aa: ASSQLTGNYGYT
v_call: TRBV7-2; j_call: TRBJ1-5; cdr3_aa: ASSLEGGQPQH
v_call: TRBV1; j_call: TRBJ2-5; cdr3_aa: TSSQDLRLWEETQY
v_call: TRBV28; j_call: TRBJ1-1; cdr3_aa: ASTPIQWQFNTEAF
v_call: TRBV5-5; j_call: TRBJ1-5; cdr3_aa: ASSYGTPSNQPQH
v_call: TRBV5-1; j_call: TRBJ2-1; cdr3_aa: ASSLVPGGTSGYNEQF
v_call: TRBV11-3; j_call: TRBJ2-1; cdr3_aa: ASSLASGMEQF
v_call: TRBV5-6; j_call: TRBJ2-7; cdr3_aa: ASRKARRTQNREQY
v_call: TRBV6-1; j_call: TRBJ2-7; cdr3_aa: ASSEAVDIGQY
v_call: TRBV28; j_call: TRBJ1-2; cdr3_aa: ASQEANYGYT
v_call: TRBV10-3; j_call: TRBJ2-7; cdr3_aa: SPPSGEGTTYEQY
v_call: TRBV29-1; j_call: TRBJ2-7; cdr3_aa: SVGSSGRLGEQY
v_call: TRBV18; j_call: TRBJ2-1; cdr3_aa: ASSPGQVFEQF
v_call: TRBV10-3; j_call: TRBJ1-2; cdr3_aa: AISDTDYYGYT
v_call: TRBV11-2; j_call: TRBJ2-5; cdr3_aa: ASSLGGATQY
v_call: TRBV11-2; j_call: TRBJ1-1; cdr3_aa: ASSPGVAYTEAF
v_call: TRBV29-1; j_call: TRBJ1-2; cdr3_aa: SVETSNYGYT
v_call: TRBV29-1; j_call: TRBJ2-3; cdr3_aa: SVGGQSTQY
v_call: TRBV9; j_call: TRBJ1-1; cdr3_aa: ASKGSGGRNTEAF
v_call: TRBV20-1; j_call: TRBJ1-5; cdr3_aa: SAQGLGPQH